These 21 T cell receptor beta chains were sequenced from one sample in a study of blood T cells in healthy people across ages (dated by TCRdb to the mid-2010s). The library was built by means of 5' RACE. Sequencing was performed on an Illumina HiSeq 2500. A second PCR of roughly 6 to 11 cycles was run with a J-beta primer mix and a sample-barcoded 5' primer. In-frame beta chains were kept once TCRdb had trimmed the public reads at Q25 with fastp and called clones with MiXCR. All rows with the same CDR3 protein become a single entry with the most common DNA and genes. Across this sample there are some 1.4 million distinct CDR3 sequences, with 35% to 45% seen only once. Of the sample, roughly 7.9% falls within the top ten clones. Specimen: blood. The receptor source for this set is a woman aged 18-29 years in good health.

The chain links TRBV12-3 or TRBV12-4 to TRBJ1-2, with D perhaps TRBD1 (6 bases). The germline V and J ends were trimmed by 5 bases and 4 bases, with 14 bases remaining between them. The CDR3 has 14 residues. The CDR3 DNA follows: TGTGCCAGCAGTAGGGGGGGGGATTCCTATGGCTACACCTTC. Its translation is CASSRGGDSYGYTF.

The chain recombines TRBV28 with TRBJ2-1; no reliable D call. The J call is in doubt because the DNA end fits TRBJ2-7 better. CDR1 and CDR2 (germline): MDHEN, SYDVKM. The CDR3 has 14 residues. In DNA form, the CDR3 reads TGTGCCAGCAGCCCGAAAATAACTTACAATGAGCAGTACTTC. This encodes CASSPKITYNEQYF.

Regarding this clonotype: At one boundary the junction diverges from the germline segment, which might be a read error. The V gene is TRBV13, the J gene TRBJ1-1; possible D gene TRBD1, 5 bases. CDR3 size: 15 residues. Germline CDR1 PRHDT, CDR2 FYEKMQ (reference sequence). This CDR3 reads CAGSSSDSLNTEAFF. The CDR3 coding sequence is TGTGCCGGCAGCTCCTCTGACAGTCTGAACACTGAAGCTTTCTTT.

The V gene is TRBV2, the J gene TRBJ2-4; TRBD1 agrees at 8 bases. Judging by the DNA end, TRBJ2-7 fits better; the J call may be wrong. The CDR3 runs to 18 residues. CDR1 is SNHLY and CDR2 is FYNNEI in the germline V gene. CDR3 bases: TGTGCCAGCAGTGATATATCGTCCGAGACAGGGGTTCCCTACGAGCAGTACTTC. Encoded protein: CASSDISSETGVPYEQYF.

The rearrangement joins TRBV9 to TRBJ2-1; D unclear. Trimming shortened V by 0 bases and J by 0 bases, and 13 bases separated the two germline ends. The CDR3 loop spans 17 amino acids. The V gene's germline CDR1 is SGDLS and CDR2 YYNGEE. The CDR3 loop reads CASSVGNSASSYNEQFF. CDR3 coding DNA: TGTGCCAGCAGCGTAGGGAACAGCGCAAGCTCCTACAATGAGCAGTTCTTC.

This clonotype was seen a few times. V and J are TRBV12-3 or TRBV12-4 and TRBJ2-1; the D gene is possibly TRBD1 (5 bases). Trimming left V 2 bases short and J 4 bases short, with 9 bases between. CDR3 length: 14 residues. The CDR3 protein is CASSLRQTYNEQFF. The CDR3 nucleotides read TGTGCCAGCAGTTTAAGACAGACATACAATGAGCAGTTCTTC.

This clonotype was seen a few times. The chain links TRBV10-3 to TRBJ2-3; maybe TRBD1 (6 bases). Trimming took off 11 bases at V and 2 bases at J, with 14 bases between the two ends. The germline gives CDR1 ENHRY, CDR2 SYGVKD. The CDR3 sequence is 13 residues long. The CDR3, as DNA: TGTGCCGCAGGCCGACAGGCCACAGATACGCAGTATTTT. This codes for CAAGRQATDTQYF.

The sample holds a few counts of this clonotype. The DNA of the CDR3 is TGTGCCAGCAGCTTATCCGGACCTAACTATGGCTACACCTTC. Residues: CASSLSGPNYGYTF. J is TRBJ1-2 and V is TRBV7-9; D gene unclear. The CDR3 loop spans 14 amino acids. The V end was cut by 2 bases, the J end by 0 bases, with 7 bases between. Germline V gene sequence: CDR1 SEHNR, CDR2 FQNEAQ (reference sequence).

The table lists this clonotype with a few counts. The chain carries TRBV20-1 and TRBJ2-5, with a tentative D call TRBD2 (6 bases). The V and J ends lost 3 bases and 5 bases respectively, with 16 bases between them. The length of the CDR3 is 14 residues. Germline-derived CDR1 and CDR2 are DFQATT and SNEGSKA (reference sequence). CDR3 protein: CSARGSGEGETQYF. The CDR3 nucleotides are TGCAGTGCTAGGGGTAGCGGTGAGGGGGAGACCCAGTACTTC.

V and J are TRBV2 and TRBJ2-1; 16 bases match TRBD2. Germline trimming cut 9 bases from V and 4 bases from J; bases unmatched to any gene: 9. This CDR3 region has 17 residues. Germline CDR1 reads SNHLY; CDR2 reads FYNNEI. CDR3 bases: TGTGCCAGTTGGGGACTAGCGGGAGGGCCTGGTTACAATGAGCAGTTCTTC. Protein product: CASWGLAGGPGYNEQFF.

This clonotype was seen a handful of times. The rearrangement uses TRBV20-1 and TRBJ1-2, with TRBD1 as a possible D gene (5 bases). CDR1 is DFQATT, CDR2 SNEGSKA, per germline (reference sequence). The CDR3 runs to 16 residues. The V end lost 6 bases, the J end lost 4 bases, and 24 bases lay between the germline ends. The CDR3 region is CSAPRGDRFVGYGYTF. Here the CDR3 DNA reads TGCAGTGCCCCCCGAGGAGACAGATTTGTGGGCTATGGCTACACCTTC.

As for this clonotype: Sequence at one end of the junction differs from germline and may be a read error. This chain connects TRBV12-3 or TRBV12-4 to TRBJ2-7, with a weak D call TRBD1 (6 bases). The CDR3 loop spans 14 amino acids. CDR3 sequence reads: CASSLAGAAYERYF. CDR3 nucleotides: TGTGCCAGCAGTTTAGCGGGGGCAGCCTACGAGCGGTACTTC.

The chain joins TRBV6-1 to TRBJ2-1, with 7 bases that match TRBD1. The CDR3 runs to 15 residues. Germline CDR1 reads MNHNS; CDR2 reads SASEGT. Trimming at V came to 7 bases and at J to 1 base, leaving 7 bases not matched to a gene. The CDR3 DNA is TGTGCCAGCAAGTACAGGGGCCTTTCCTACAATGAGCAGTTCTTC. Its protein product is CASKYRGLSYNEQFF.

The chain is built from TRBV5-1 and TRBJ1-4, with D possibly being TRBD1 (5 bases). The CDR3 has 15 amino acids. Germline-derived CDR1 and CDR2 are SGHRS and YFSETQ. V shed 1 base and J shed 8 bases, with 15 bases lying between them. The CDR3 sequence: CASSLSLGDQEKLFF. The CDR3 nucleotides are TGCGCCAGCAGCTTGAGTCTTGGGGACCAGGAAAAACTGTTTTTT. The whole variable domain, filled in from reference TRBV5-1 and TRBJ1-4, reads KAGVTQTPRYLIKTRGQQVTLSCSPISGHRSVSWYQQTPGQGLQFLFEYFSETQRNKGNFPGRFSGRQFSNSRSEMNVSTLELGDSALYLCASSLSLGDQEKLFFGSGTQLSVL.

The V and J genes are TRBV24-1 and TRBJ2-2, with a tentative D call TRBD1 (5 bases). This CDR3 comprises 14 residues. CDR1 KGHDR and CDR2 SFDVKD come from the germline V gene. V was trimmed by 3 bases and J by 4 bases, leaving 8 bases between them. Written as DNA, the CDR3 is TGTGCCACCAGTGATGCAGGGATCACCGGGGAGCTGTTTTTT. Residues: CATSDAGITGELFF.

This clonotype was seen more than once but under ten times. The chain is built from TRBV6-1 and TRBJ2-3, with D tentatively TRBD1 (6 bases). V lost 4 bases, J lost 9 bases, and 14 bases lay in between. The germline CDR1 and CDR2 sequences are MNHNS and SASEGT. The CDR3 is 13 residues long. CDR3 sequence (DNA): TGTGCCAGCAGTGGACCCGGGACACCCACGCAGTATTTT. Amino acid sequence: CASSGPGTPTQYF.

The chain is built from TRBV4-2 and TRBJ2-3; the D gene is possibly TRBD2 (7 bases). V was clipped by 3 bases and J by 3 bases, with 16 bases between them. The CDR3 loop spans 16 amino acids. Germline V gene data show CDR1 as LGHNA and CDR2 as YNFKEQ. CDR3 bases: TGTGCCAGCAGCCAGGGGGCCGGGGGGACGACAGATACGCAGTATTTT. Its translation is CASSQGAGGTTDTQYF.

This clonotype showed up just a few times. This chain uses TRBV7-9 with TRBJ2-5; 7 positions match TRBD2. The CDR3 is made up of 16 amino acids. V was clipped by 5 bases and J by 3 bases; unmatched bases: 12. Germline lookup yields CDR1 SEHNR and CDR2 FQNEAQ (reference sequence). The CDR3 loop reads CASSPSEGLAEETQYF. Written as DNA, the CDR3 is TGTGCCAGCAGCCCATCCGAGGGTCTAGCGGAAGAGACCCAGTACTTC.

This clonotype has a handful of counts. The J gene is TRBJ1-1, the V gene TRBV12-3 or TRBV12-4; tentative D call: TRBD1 (6 bases). V lost 11 bases and J 1 base, leaving 14 bases between the germline ends. CDR3 length: 13 amino acids. Written as DNA, the CDR3 is TGTGCCCTACACCGGGGGGCGAACACTGAAGCTTTCTTT. Its translation is CALHRGANTEAFF.

The chain links TRBV4-2 to TRBJ2-7; D is unclear. The CDR3 is made up of 16 amino acids. The V and J ends lost 0 bases and 5 bases respectively, with 17 bases between them. Germline loops: CDR1 LGHNA, CDR2 YNFKEQ. The CDR3 here is CASSQDLEAGPDEQYF. The CDR3 DNA reads as TGTGCCAGCAGCCAAGATCTTGAAGCAGGACCCGACGAGCAGTACTTC.

The V and J genes are TRBV27 and TRBJ1-5; D is undetermined. Germline-derived CDR1 and CDR2 are MNHEY and SMNVEV (reference sequence). Trimming took 2 bases from V and 6 from J, leaving 8 bases between them. The CDR3 length is 13 residues. The CDR3 DNA follows: TGTGCCAGCAGTTTAAATTTCGGTCAGCCCCAGCATTTT. This encodes CASSLNFGQPQHF.